These 30 T cell receptor beta chains were all obtained from the same sample, sequenced in a study of cytomegalovirus exposure and HLA in healthy donors. Primers included in the PCR were 60 Vbeta and 13 Jbeta primers. Measured with immunoSEQ multiplex PCR; TCRdb has only the in-frame clones, and not every one. The data hold more than 200,000 clones, with about 75% observed a single time. Input material: PBMCs. The receptors here all came from a male donor in good health and CMV-seronegative.

This clone was counted between two and nine times. The chain joins TRBV23-1 to TRBJ1-1; D gene ambiguous. TRBV23-1 is reported as an ORF; its role is uncertain. The CDR3 sequence is 12 residues long. V was trimmed by 11 bases and J by 1 base, leaving 11 bases between them. The CDR3 loop reads CACYLRNTEAFF. The CDR3 DNA reads TGCGCCTGCTACCTGAGGAACACTGAAGCTTTCTTT.

CDR3 coding DNA: TGTGCCAGCAGCCGAAAACGGGGTGTAGGTGAAAAACTGTTTTTT. Encoded protein: CASSRKRGVGEKLFF. The rearrangement joins TRBV14 to TRBJ1-4; D is unclear. From germline, CDR1 is SGHDN and CDR2 FVKESK. V shed 4 bases and J shed 7 bases, with 16 bases lying between them. The CDR3 extends over 15 amino acids.

The V and J genes are TRBV7-8 and TRBJ2-7; tentatively, D is TRBD1 (6 bases). The V and J ends lost 8 bases and 4 bases respectively, with 9 bases between them. Germline V lookup: CDR1 SGHVS, CDR2 FQNEAQ. The CDR3 contains 11 residues. CDR3 coding DNA: TGTGCCAGCGAGACAGGATACGAGCAGTACTTC. Translation: CASETGYEQYF.

This sequence joins TRBV5-4 and TRBJ1-1; the D is unclear. V was pared by 1 base and J by 3 bases, with 10 bases between. Germline V gene lookup returns CDR1 SGHNT and CDR2 YYREEE (reference sequence). CDR3 length: 14 residues. CDR3 sequence reads: CASSLIAGDTEAFF. CDR3 coding DNA: TGTGCCAGCAGCTTGATTGCGGGTGACACTGAAGCTTTCTTT. The whole variable domain, remainder taken from reference TRBV5-4 and TRBJ1-1, is ETGVTQSPTHLIKTRGQQVTLRCSSQSGHNTVSWYQQALGQGPQFIFQYYREEENGRGNFPPRFSGLQFPNYSSELNVNALELDDSALYLCASSLIAGDTEAFFGQGTRLTVV.

The chain employs TRBV6-5 and TRBJ1-2; 8 bases align to TRBD1. CDR3 size: 14 residues. Losses at the gene ends were 6 bases for V and 4 bases for J; bases not matched to a gene: 7. Germline CDR1 and CDR2: MNHEY and SVGAGI. CDR3 residues: CASSPGTGAYGYTF. CDR3 nucleotides: TGTGCCAGCAGCCCCGGGACAGGAGCCTATGGCTACACCTTC.

This chain joins TRBV11-3 and TRBJ1-1, with unresolved D. CDR3 length: 13 residues. Germline V lookup: CDR1 SGHNT, CDR2 YENEEA. Trimming cost V 5 bases and J 1 base, with 8 bases left between them. As DNA, the CDR3 is TGTGCCAGCAGCCAACACCAGAACACTGAAGCTTTCTTT. It specifies CASSQHQNTEAFF.

This clone was detected a few times. The chain joins TRBV10-2 to TRBJ1-2; D not certain. Trimming removed 9 bases at V and 3 bases at J, with 23 bases between. Germline V gene data show CDR1 as WSHSY and CDR2 as SAAADI. CDR3 length: 16 residues. CDR3 sequence (DNA): TGCGCCAGGGTGGAGATCGGCGGGGTGTGTGACTATGGCTACACCTTC. Protein: CARVEIGGVCDYGYTF.

This chain joins TRBV15 and TRBJ2-3, with 8 bases matching TRBD2. Germline CDR1 reads LNHNV; CDR2 reads YYDKDF (reference sequence). The CDR3 consists of 17 residues. Unmatched junction bases numbered 12, after V lost 3 bases and J lost 4 bases. The CDR3 region has the DNA TGTGCCACCAGCAGGGTTAGAGCGGGAGTACGCCCAGATACGCAGTATTTT. This sequence encodes CATSRVRAGVRPDTQYF. Full variable domain (rest looked up from reference TRBV15 and TRBJ2-3): DAMVIQNPRYQVTQFGKPVTLSCSQTLNHNVMYWYQQKSSQAPKLLFHYYDKDFNNEADTPDNFQSRRPNTSFCFLDIRSPGLGDTAMYLCATSRVRAGVRPDTQYFGPGTRLTVL.

The rearrangement links TRBV6-5 to TRBJ2-7, with 7 positions matching TRBD2. Germline V gene sequence: CDR1 MNHEY, CDR2 SVGAGI. V shed 2 bases, J shed 2 bases, and the junction held 3 bases outside the gene matches. The CDR3 contains 14 residues. CDR3 amino acids: CASSYVGGTYEQYF. As DNA, the CDR3 is TGTGCCAGCAGTTACGTGGGGGGGACCTACGAGCAGTACTTC.

The rearrangement joins TRBV18 to TRBJ2-3; D unclear. This CDR3 has 16 residues. Per germline, CDR1 KGHSH and CDR2 LQKENI. Trimming shortened V by 3 bases and J by 1 base, and 14 bases separated the two germline ends. As DNA, the CDR3 is TGTGCCAGCTCACCCATGGGCCAGTACGGCACAGATACGCAGTATTTT. Its translation: CASSPMGQYGTDTQYF.

The chain links TRBV28 to TRBJ1-2; D uncertain. Germline loops: CDR1 MDHEN, CDR2 SYDVKM. V shed 2 bases and J shed 1 base, with 5 bases lying between them. The CDR3 has 13 amino acids. The DNA for the CDR3 is TGTGCCAGCAGTTTACCACATAACTATGGCTACACCTTC. This encodes CASSLPHNYGYTF.

This clone was counted only a few times. One junction end does not reproduce the germline sequence, and a read error may be involved. Other DNA sequences of this sample code for an identical CDR3. This chain connects TRBV27 to TRBJ2-7; maybe TRBD1 (6 bases). The CDR3 extends over 13 amino acids. In germline, CDR1 is MNHEY, CDR2 SMNVEV (reference sequence). This CDR3 reads CASSLGVQGEQYF. In DNA form, the CDR3 reads TGCGCCAGCAGTTTAGGGGTTCAGGGGGAGCAGTACTTC.

This chain joins TRBV25-1 and TRBJ2-3; D is unresolved. Trimming removed 1 base from V and 0 bases from J, with 8 bases in between. CDR1 is MGHDK and CDR2 is SYGVNS in the germline V gene. The CDR3 consists of 15 residues. CDR3 amino acids: CASSESSPSTDTQYF. CDR3 DNA: TGTGCCAGCAGTGAATCTTCTCCTAGCACAGATACGCAGTATTTT.

V usage is TRBV7-3 and J usage is TRBJ2-1, with D tentatively TRBD2 (6 bases). The CDR3 spans 13 residues. V lost 8 bases and J 5 bases, leaving 13 bases between the germline ends. Germline CDR1 is SGHTA and CDR2 is FQGTGA. The CDR3 region is CASGAGLDNEQFF. The CDR3 nucleotides are TGTGCCAGCGGAGCGGGTTTGGACAATGAGCAGTTCTTC.

The rearrangement links TRBV21-1 to TRBJ2-3; the listed D gene, TRBD2, was not tested against the DNA. TRBV21-1 is a listed pseudogene. CDR3 length: 16 amino acids. The DNA for the CDR3 is TGTGCCAGCAGCAAAGTGGGACTAGCGGGCACAGATACGCAGTATTTT. Its translation is CASSKVGLAGTDTQYF.

The chain recombines TRBV9 with TRBJ1-2; D call uncertain. Germline assignment: CDR1 SGDLS and CDR2 YYNGEE. Between the trimmed V and J ends, which lost 4 bases and 0 bases, there was a span of 13 bases. CDR3 length: 15 residues. The CDR3 region has the DNA TGTGCCAGCAGCACCAATTCCGACACTAACTATGGCTACACCTTC. It codes for CASSTNSDTNYGYTF.

A note on this clone: The sample contains more than one DNA sequence encoding this CDR3. The chain links TRBV9 to TRBJ1-2; D is ambiguous. Germline-derived CDR1 and CDR2 are SGDLS and YYNGEE. There are 14 residues in the CDR3. V lost 0 bases and J 2 bases, leaving 8 bases between the germline ends. The CDR3 protein is CASSVAEGNYGYTF. In DNA, the CDR3 is TGTGCCAGCAGCGTAGCTGAGGGAAACTATGGCTACACCTTC.

CDR3 nucleotide sequence: TGTGCCAGCAGTGACGGGGGGCGAGAGACCCAGTACTTC. Amino acid sequence: CASSDGGRETQYF. The rearrangement links TRBV25-1 to TRBJ2-5; a weak D match, TRBD2 (7 bases). The germline V and J ends were trimmed by 3 bases and 4 bases, with 9 bases remaining between them. This CDR3 spans 13 amino acids. Germline-derived CDR1 and CDR2 are MGHDK and SYGVNS.

CDR3 DNA sequence: TGTGCCAGCAGCCTCCGGGACAGGGTTATGCCTGAAGCTTTCTTT. Amino acids: CASSLRDRVMPEAFF. The chain combines TRBV5-6 with TRBJ1-1; 9 bases are shared with TRBD1. The germline gives CDR1 SGHDT, CDR2 YYEEEE. CDR3 length: 15 residues. Trimming at V came to 4 bases and at J to 6 bases, leaving 10 bases not matched to a gene. The entire variable domain, with the rest obtained from reference TRBV5-6 and TRBJ1-1, is as follows: DAGVTQSPTHLIKTRGQQVTLRCSPKSGHDTVSWYQQALGQGPQFIFQYYEEEERQRGNFPDRFSGHQFPNYSSELNVNALLLGDSALYLCASSLRDRVMPEAFFGQGTRLTVV.

The chain is built from TRBV7-9 and TRBJ2-6, with 8 bases matching TRBD1. Looked up from germline, CDR1 is SEHNR and CDR2 is FQNEAQ (reference sequence). Germline trimming cut 4 bases from V and 0 bases from J; bases unmatched to any gene: 8. The CDR3 extends over 18 amino acids. The CDR3 sequence: CASSYLTGAYSGANVLTF. The DNA for the CDR3 is TGTGCCAGCAGCTACTTGACAGGGGCCTACTCTGGGGCCAACGTCCTGACTTTC. The complete variable domain, with remaining parts taken from reference TRBV7-9 and TRBJ2-6, reads DTGVSQNPRHKITKRGQNVTFRCDPISEHNRLYWYRQTLGQGPEFLTYFQNEAQLEKSRLLSDRFSAERPKGSFSTLEIQRTEQGDSAMYLCASSYLTGAYSGANVLTFGAGSRLTVL.

V usage is TRBV27 and J usage is TRBJ2-3, with TRBD2 matching 12 bases. Per the germline V gene, CDR1 is MNHEY and CDR2 is SMNVEV (reference sequence). The CDR3 is 16 amino acids. The V and J ends lost 3 bases and 4 bases, in that order; junction bases with no gene match: 5. The CDR3 region has the DNA TGTGCCAGCAGTTTCCTACTAGCGGGAGGTGCAGATACGCAGTATTTT. The encoded protein is CASSFLLAGGADTQYF.

Details on this clone: This sample includes further DNA sequences coding for the same CDR3. The chain joins TRBV9 to TRBJ2-5; 7 bases are shared with TRBD2. V lost 0 bases, J lost 1 base, and 3 bases stayed unmatched. The germline gives CDR1 SGDLS, CDR2 YYNGEE. The CDR3 consists of 15 residues. CDR3 residues: CASSVGLAVQETQYF. In DNA, the CDR3 is TGTGCCAGCAGCGTAGGTCTAGCGGTCCAAGAGACCCAGTACTTC. The entire variable domain, with the rest obtained from reference TRBV9 and TRBJ2-5, is as follows: DSGVTQTPKHLITATGQRVTLRCSPRSGDLSVYWYQQSLDQGLQFLIQYYNGEERAKGNILERFSAQQFPDLHSELNLSSLELGDSALYFCASSVGLAVQETQYFGPGTRLLVL.

The gene calls are TRBV9 and TRBJ2-5; possible D gene TRBD1, 6 bases. The CDR3 is 16 amino acids. Germline loops: CDR1 SGDLS, CDR2 YYNGEE. The germline V and J ends were trimmed by 0 bases and 11 bases, with 23 bases remaining between them. Here the CDR3 reads CASSVAGGRLEEEQYF. In DNA form, the CDR3 reads TGTGCCAGCAGCGTAGCTGGGGGCAGGCTGGAGGAAGAGCAGTACTTC.

This clone was seen only a few times. The V and J genes are TRBV9 and TRBJ2-1; D call uncertain. The germline V gene encodes CDR1 SGDLS and CDR2 YYNGEE. CDR3 length equals 11 residues. The V and J ends lost 3 bases and 10 bases respectively, with 8 bases between them. DNA for the CDR3: TGTGCCAGCAGCGCCCCCGCGGAGCAGTTCTTC. Translated, it gives CASSAPAEQFF.

The chain combines TRBV4-3 with TRBJ2-7; D may be TRBD2 (6 bases). The CDR3 is made up of 15 amino acids. Germline V lookup: CDR1 LGHNA, CDR2 YSLEER. The V end lost 0 bases, the J end lost 0 bases, and 9 bases lay between the germline ends. The CDR3 sequence is CASSQEGGDSYEQYF. DNA of the CDR3: TGCGCCAGCAGCCAAGAAGGAGGGGACTCCTACGAGCAGTACTTC.

The chain employs TRBV5-4 and TRBJ1-1, with unresolved D. The V gene lost 6 bases and the J gene lost 1 base, with 10 bases spanning the gap. The germline V gene has CDR1 SGHNT and CDR2 YYREEE (reference sequence). There are 13 residues in the CDR3. CDR3 sequence (DNA): TGTGCCAGCACCTTTCGACAGAACACTGAAGCTTTCTTT. This encodes CASTFRQNTEAFF.

The V call is TRBV28, the J call TRBJ1-5; possibly TRBD1 for D (6 bases). Trimming stripped 8 bases from V and 5 bases from J, with 19 bases between. This CDR3 is built from 15 residues. The germline V gene encodes CDR1 MDHEN and CDR2 SYDVKM. The CDR3 spells CASEGGGRLHQPQHF. CDR3 DNA: TGTGCCAGCGAAGGGGGAGGGCGACTACATCAGCCCCAGCATTTT. Variable domain in full (rest from reference TRBV28 and TRBJ1-5): DVKVTQSSRYLVKRTGEKVFLECVQDMDHENMFWYRQDPGLGLRLIYFSYDVKMKEKGDIPEGYSVSREKKERFSLILESASTNQTSMYLCASEGGGRLHQPQHFGDGTRLSIL.

This clone was seen just once. At one end the junction does not follow the germline gene, possibly because of a read error. V usage is TRBV7-7 and J usage is TRBJ2-2; 7 bases map to TRBD1. CDR1 is SSHAT, CDR2 FNYEAQ, per germline (reference sequence). There are 15 residues in the CDR3. CDR3 coding DNA: TGTGCTAGCAGCTTAGCGACAGGGCCCACCGGGGAGCTGTTTTTT. The encoded protein is CASSLATGPTGELFF.

The chain uses TRBV7-3 and TRBJ1-1, with D perhaps TRBD1 (6 bases). CDR1 and CDR2 (germline): SGHTA, FQGTGA. There are 15 residues in the CDR3. Deletions cut 5 bases from V and 5 bases from J, with 18 bases between. Here the CDR3 reads CASSHEGGVRTEAFF. CDR3 nucleotides: TGTGCCAGCAGCCATGAAGGGGGGGTTCGGACTGAAGCTTTCTTT.

V gene TRBV28 combines with J gene TRBJ1-4; TRBD1 is a possible D gene (5 bases). The germline CDR1 and CDR2 sequences are MDHEN and SYDVKM. The length of the CDR3 is 14 residues. Trimming took 2 bases from V and 8 from J, leaving 12 bases between them. CDR3 coding DNA: TGTGCCAGCAGTTTAGGGACTGTAACGGAAAAACTGTTTTTT. It specifies CASSLGTVTEKLFF.